A single sample gave rise to the 5 T cell receptor beta chains below, sequenced in a study of shared clonotypes between healthy human individuals. Here immunoSEQ multiplex PCR was the method, and the copy in TCRdb shows in-frame clones only, minus some. Of roughly 2 million clones in the sample, about 95% were seen once. Naive CD8 cells lacked CD45RO, underwent positive selection for CCR7 and left out terminally differentiated effector memory CD45RA+ cells. The sample consisted of naive CD8+ T cells sorted from blood. These receptors all stem from a man younger than 35 in good health.

The rearrangement links TRBV29-1 to TRBJ1-4; 7 bases line up with TRBD1. The CDR3 covers 15 residues. The ends lost 0 bases at V and 8 bases at J; junction bases unmatched: 9. CDR1 and CDR2 (germline): SQVTM, ANQGSEA. CDR3 nucleotides: TGCAGCGTTGAAGAGGGACCGACAGGGCCCGAAAAACTGTTTTTT. This translates into CSVEEGPTGPEKLFF.

Worth noting for this clone: Within the sample, other DNA sequences also encode this same CDR3. V and J are TRBV5-1 and TRBJ1-1, with a tentative D call TRBD1 (5 bases). Looked up from germline, CDR1 is SGHRS and CDR2 is YFSETQ. V was shortened by 0 bases and J by 1 base, with 7 bases between the two germline ends. The CDR3 contains 14 residues. CDR3 sequence: CASSLAGPNTEAFF. The CDR3 DNA reads TGCGCCAGCAGCTTGGCGGGGCCGAACACTGAAGCTTTCTTT.

V is TRBV28 and J is TRBJ1-1, with 9 bases matching TRBD1. The CDR3 has 15 amino acids. Per the germline V gene, CDR1 is MDHEN and CDR2 is SYDVKM. With V trimmed by 6 bases and J by 7 bases, 12 bases remained unmatched. CDR3 loop: CASRDPGQGFVEAFF. CDR3 DNA sequence: TGTGCCAGCAGGGACCCGGGACAGGGTTTCGTTGAAGCTTTCTTT.

Concerning this clone itself: The same CDR3 arises from other DNA sequences in this sample as well. The chain combines TRBV5-6 with TRBJ1-3; D might be TRBD1 (6 bases). The V gene's germline CDR1 is SGHDT and CDR2 YYEEEE. The CDR3 covers 14 residues. V was pared by 2 bases and J by 0 bases, with 6 bases between. CDR3: CASSLGGSGNTIYF. The CDR3 DNA is TGTGCCAGCAGCTTAGGGGGCTCTGGAAACACCATATATTTT.

The chain recombines TRBV6-1 with TRBJ2-7; 9 bases align to TRBD2. The CDR3 loop spans 14 amino acids. CDR1 and CDR2 from the germline V gene are MNHNS and SASEGT. V shed 2 bases, J shed 4 bases, and the junction held 3 bases outside the gene matches. The CDR3: CASSEYAGGYEQYF. CDR3 DNA: TGTGCCAGCAGTGAATATGCGGGGGGGTACGAGCAGTACTTC.